One TCR beta chain is described in this entry. No antigen is known for it. Both 60 Vbeta primers and 13 Jbeta primers went into the PCR. Libraries were prepared by immunoSEQ multiplex PCR; TCRdb keeps only in-frame clonotypes and omits some of them. The sample has roughly 140,000 clones. CDR3 size: 18 residues. CDR1 is SGHRS, CDR2 YFSETQ, per germline. Losses at the gene ends were 2 bases for V and 1 base for J; bases not matched to a gene: 6. Donors consisted of healthy bone marrow donors. The data were obtained in a study of cytomegalovirus exposure and HLA in healthy donors. Study observations and caveats: In an earlier analysis, productive rearrangement rates for most beta V segments clustered near 87% or 30%. In a later analysis, several top co-occurrence clusters appeared linked to parvovirus B19, influenza, CMV and Epstein-Barr virus. Overall, approximately 180 TCR beta chains were annotated as cytomegalovirus-associated.

Input material: PBMCs. The source of this sequence is a male donor in good health and CMV-seronegative. The chain recombines TRBV5-1 with TRBJ2-5, with 15 bases that match TRBD2. CDR3 sequence reads: CASSFGTSGGPAQETQYF. CDR3 in DNA: TGCGCCAGCAGCTTCGGGACTAGCGGGGGGCCGGCCCAAGAGACCCAGTACTTC.